The clone carrying this TCR beta chain was seen repeatedly, ten times or more. The antigen is undetermined. V was cut by 4 bases and J by 7 bases, with 20 bases left in between. Germline-derived CDR1 and CDR2 are SGHDT and YYEEEE. CDR3 length: 16 amino acids. Two-round multiplex PCR amplified TCR beta CDR3 from genomic DNA. Primers specific to each TRBV and TRBJ gene were used in first-round PCR. Via MiXCR, TCRdb re-called the multiplex PCR reads, giving one row per CDR3 protein. Seen here are more than 15,000 distinct CDR3 sequences, 30% to 40% observed once, and the top ten hold more than 20%. The source of the sample is a study of prognosis after radiotherapy for stage I lung cancer. The overall study: All of the enrolled patients had stage I non-small cell lung cancer, and they joined between early 2018 and 2019. Of the enrolled patients, fourteen had newly diagnosed primary stage I lung tumors, while roughly 5 had oligometastatic NSCLC following surgical resection of the primary tumor. The non-small cell lung cancer patients were all considered medically inoperable, with comorbidities accounting for this in about a dozen of them. Study observations and caveats: In patients with versus without metastases, TRBV and TRBJ gene usage reportedly differed.

The sequence derives from a donor over 45 with non-small cell lung cancer. The material sequenced was PBMCs, taken before or after stereotactic body radiation therapy (not recorded which). The chain uses TRBV5-6 and TRBJ2-2; TRBD1 might be the D (6 bases). Written as DNA, the CDR3 is TGTGCCAGCAGCCCGCTTAAGTCCAGGGGCGACGGGGAGCTGTTTTTT. It translates to CASSPLKSRGDGELFF.